These 10 T cell receptor beta chains were sequenced from one sample in a study of cytomegalovirus exposure and HLA in healthy donors. The study ran its PCR with 60 Vbeta and 13 Jbeta primers. TCRdb's copy holds only in-frame clones and misses some; the assay was immunoSEQ multiplex PCR. The sample yields about 150,000 clones, under 70% seen once. The sequenced sample was PBMCs. The receptors derive from a man aged 30 to 39 in good health and CMV-seropositive.

This clone was seen a handful of times. The chain recombines TRBV28 with TRBJ1-2, with TRBD1 as a possible D gene (6 bases). This CDR3 has 14 residues. Germline V gene lookup returns CDR1 MDHEN and CDR2 SYDVKM. The V and J ends lost 2 bases and 4 bases respectively, with 11 bases between them. The CDR3 protein is CASSLKRGIYGYTF. The CDR3 nucleotides are TGTGCCAGCAGTTTAAAGAGGGGGATCTATGGCTACACCTTC.

This clone occurred a few times. The V call is TRBV10-1, the J call TRBJ2-1; tentative D call: TRBD2 (6 bases). Germline V gives CDR1 WNHNN, CDR2 SYGVQD (reference sequence). This CDR3 contains 13 residues. Trimming stripped 6 bases from V and 5 bases from J, with 11 bases between. In nucleotides, the CDR3 is TGCGCCAGCAGCCGGGACTTGGACAATGAGCAGTTCTTC. Protein: CASSRDLDNEQFF.

The rearrangement uses TRBV5-5 and TRBJ2-1; D is uncertain. Trimming pared 10 bases from V and 3 bases from J, leaving 14 bases between. The germline V gene has CDR1 SGHKS and CDR2 YYEKEE (reference sequence). The CDR3 length is 13 residues. The CDR3 loop is CASGQKNYNEQFF. CDR3 bases: TGTGCCTCGGGTCAGAAAAACTACAATGAGCAGTTCTTC.

V and J are TRBV6-5 and TRBJ2-7; D is perhaps TRBD1 (6 bases). The CDR3 loop spans 14 amino acids. Looked up from germline, CDR1 is MNHEY and CDR2 is SVGAGI. Trimming took off 0 bases at V and 3 bases at J, with 9 bases between the two ends. The CDR3 DNA reads TGTGCCAGCAGTTACTCAGACAGGTTCTACGAGCAGTACTTC. Amino acids: CASSYSDRFYEQYF.

This clone was observed a handful of times. The rearrangement uses TRBV19 and TRBJ1-1; weak D call: TRBD1 (5 bases). CDR1 and CDR2 from the germline V gene are LNHDA and SQIVND (reference sequence). CDR3 length equals 12 residues. Trimming took 7 bases from V and 3 from J, leaving 9 bases between them. CDR3: CASNQGYTEAFF. The CDR3 DNA is TGTGCCAGTAACCAGGGCTACACTGAAGCTTTCTTT.

This clone occurred a few times. The gene calls are TRBV19 and TRBJ1-5; 7 bases are a match to TRBD1. The CDR3 covers 17 residues. Trimming at V came to 3 bases and at J to 5 bases, leaving 13 bases not matched to a gene. Germline lookup yields CDR1 LNHDA and CDR2 SQIVND (reference sequence). Written as DNA, the CDR3 is TGTGCCAGTAGTATCTCCCACAGGGGTCTTACCTATCAGCCCCAGCATTTT. Residues: CASSISHRGLTYQPQHF.

The V gene is TRBV30, the J gene TRBJ2-1; no reliable D call. The CDR3 runs to 11 residues. Germline V CDR1 and CDR2: GTSNPN, SVGIG (reference sequence). Trimming removed 2 bases from V and 9 bases from J, with 8 bases in between. CDR3 residues: CAWSKVAEQFF. In nucleotides, the CDR3 is TGTGCCTGGAGTAAAGTGGCTGAGCAGTTCTTC.

The V and J genes are TRBV30 and TRBJ2-7, with D maybe TRBD2 (5 bases). The CDR3 loop spans 12 amino acids. Germline CDR1 is GTSNPN and CDR2 is SVGIG (reference sequence). V was pared by 2 bases and J by 6 bases, with 11 bases between. The CDR3 spells CAWSRGLGEQYF. CDR3 DNA sequence: TGTGCCTGGAGTAGAGGACTTGGCGAGCAGTACTTC. Based on the CDR3 plus reference TRBV30 and TRBJ2-7, the full variable domain is SQTIHQWPATLVQPVGSPLSLECTVEGTSNPNLYWYRQAAGRGLQLLFYSVGIGQISSEVPQNLSASRPQDRQFILSSKKLLLSDSGFYLCAWSRGLGEQYFGPGTRLTVT.

The rearrangement uses TRBV2 and TRBJ1-5; TRBD1 agrees at 7 bases. The CDR3 covers 14 residues. Germline V CDR1 and CDR2: SNHLY, FYNNEI. V lost 5 bases to trimming and J lost 6 bases; unmatched junction nucleotides: 7. This chain's CDR3 is CASSHTGAAQPQHF. Written as DNA, the CDR3 is TGTGCCAGCAGTCACACAGGGGCGGCTCAGCCCCAGCATTTT.

This clone was observed a single time. The V and J genes are TRBV5-4 and TRBJ2-1, with TRBD2 matching 8 bases. The CDR3 has 19 amino acids. CDR1 is SGHNT and CDR2 is YYREEE in the germline V gene (reference sequence). Losses at the gene ends were 6 bases for V and 0 bases for J; bases not matched to a gene: 17. The CDR3 loop reads CASTTGTRAKLSSYNEQFF. The CDR3 nucleotides are TGTGCCAGCACTACCGGGACTAGAGCGAAATTGAGCTCCTACAATGAGCAGTTCTTC.